The next 2 T cell receptor beta chains were all read from a single sample in a study of identical twins. TCRdb ran MiXCR on the 5' RACE reads and lists one entry per CDR3 protein. The repertoire holds over 550,000 distinct CDR3 sequences, roughly 6.6% seen once, with 1.5% to 2% in the top ten. These same records also appear under a second study, on yellow fever vaccine responses in identical twins.

The sequenced sample was PBMCs. The receptors were gathered from a woman aged 18-29 years in good health.

This clonotype has a single count. The chain recombines TRBV7-2 with TRBJ1-3, with D hard to call. Trimming took 2 bases from V and 0 from J, leaving 5 bases between them. The CDR3 runs to 14 residues. CDR1 and CDR2 from the germline V gene are SGHTA and FQGNSA. CDR3 amino acids: CASSLLVSGNTIYF. The CDR3 nucleotides read TGTGCCAGCAGCTTATTAGTCTCTGGAAACACCATATATTTT.

This clonotype was recorded at least ten times. V is TRBV29-1 and J is TRBJ1-2; TRBD1 matches 9 bases. This CDR3 comprises 14 residues. The V segment lost 7 bases and the J segment 9 bases; nucleotides outside the gene matches: 15. Germline loops: CDR1 SQVTM, CDR2 ANQGSEA. Written as DNA, the CDR3 is TGCAGCGCTACCATGGACAGGGGCCAGCTAAGCTACACCTTC. Translated: CSATMDRGQLSYTF.